The source of this T cell receptor (beta chain) is a study of blood T cell repertoires in COVID-19. Across the whole study: The analysed material was cDNA or gDNA that came from T cells, B-cell-depleted T cells, or PBMCs.

Sequencing was performed with immunoSEQ multiplex PCR; in TCRdb, only in-frame clones are kept and a portion is missing. This table has some 190,000 clones, about 83% appearing once. V gave up 5 bases and J gave up 6 bases; unmatched junction bases: 13. The CDR3 consists of 15 residues. Germline V lookup: CDR1 SGHDT, CDR2 YYEEEE. Seattle researchers signed up patients amid active infection and tracked them longitudinally. Specimen: peripheral blood. The receptor's source is a person in their 70s with COVID-19, enrolled during active disease. This rearrangement joins TRBV5-6 to TRBJ2-7; 8 bases are a match to TRBD2. This CDR3 is CASRTTSGRWGEQYF. DNA for the CDR3: TGTGCCAGCAGAACGACAAGCGGGAGATGGGGCGAGCAGTACTTC.